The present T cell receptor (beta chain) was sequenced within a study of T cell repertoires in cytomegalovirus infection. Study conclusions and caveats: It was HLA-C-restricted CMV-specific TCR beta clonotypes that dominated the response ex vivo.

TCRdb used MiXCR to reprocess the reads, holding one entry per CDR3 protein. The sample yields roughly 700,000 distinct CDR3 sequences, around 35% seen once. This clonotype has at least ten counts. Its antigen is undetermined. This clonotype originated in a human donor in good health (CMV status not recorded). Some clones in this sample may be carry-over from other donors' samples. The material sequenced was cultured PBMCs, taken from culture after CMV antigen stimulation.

CDR3: CASSLEWGISEKLFF. DNA for the CDR3: TGTGCCAGCAGCTTAGAATGGGGGATCTCTGAAAAACTGTTTTTT. The chain has TRBV7-2 and TRBJ1-4, with a possible D match to TRBD1 (5 bases). Trimming shortened V by 1 base and J by 7 bases, and 13 bases separated the two germline ends. Germline values: CDR1 SGHTA, CDR2 FQGNSA. This CDR3 contains 15 residues.